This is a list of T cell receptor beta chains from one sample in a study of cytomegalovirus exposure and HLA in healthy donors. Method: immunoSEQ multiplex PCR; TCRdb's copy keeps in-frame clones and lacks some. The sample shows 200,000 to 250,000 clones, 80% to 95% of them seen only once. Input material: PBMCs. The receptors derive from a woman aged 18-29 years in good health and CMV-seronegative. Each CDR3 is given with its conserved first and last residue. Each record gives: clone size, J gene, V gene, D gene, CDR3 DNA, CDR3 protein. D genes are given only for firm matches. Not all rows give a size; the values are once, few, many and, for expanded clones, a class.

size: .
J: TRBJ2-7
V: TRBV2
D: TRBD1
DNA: TGTGCCAGCAATACAGGGGGCGGGTCCTACGAGCAGTACTTC
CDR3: CASNTGGGSYEQYF

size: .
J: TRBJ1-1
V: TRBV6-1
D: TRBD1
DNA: TGTGCCAGCGTTGCCCCGGGACAGGGTGATGAAGCTTTCTTT
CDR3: CASVAPGQGDEAFF

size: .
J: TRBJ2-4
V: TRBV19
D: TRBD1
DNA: TGTGCCAGTAGTACCTCACAGGGGGGAAACATTCAGTACTTC
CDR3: CASSTSQGGNIQYF

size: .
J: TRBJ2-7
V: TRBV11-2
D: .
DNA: TGTGCCAGCAGCGGGAGACAGGTTTTTGACTACGAGCAGTACTTC
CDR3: CASSGRQVFDYEQYF

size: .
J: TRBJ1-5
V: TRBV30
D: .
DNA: TGTGCCTGGAGGTCTTGGCACAATCAGCCCCAGCATTTT
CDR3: CAWRSWHNQPQHF

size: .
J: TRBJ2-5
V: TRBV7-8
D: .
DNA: TGTGCCGGCGGGCAGCAAGAGACCCAGTACTTC
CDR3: CAGGQQETQYF

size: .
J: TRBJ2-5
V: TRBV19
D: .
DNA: TGTGCCAGTAGTCTAGACCGGGAGACCCAGTACTTC
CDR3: CASSLDRETQYF

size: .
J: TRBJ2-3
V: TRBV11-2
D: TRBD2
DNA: TGTGCCAGCAGCTTAGACCCGGGACTAGCGGCCGGGGATACGCAGTATTTT
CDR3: CASSLDPGLAAGDTQYF

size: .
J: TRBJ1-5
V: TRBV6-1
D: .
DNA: TGTGCCAGCACCCGGGGAAGCAATCAGCCCCAGCATTTT
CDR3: CASTRGSNQPQHF

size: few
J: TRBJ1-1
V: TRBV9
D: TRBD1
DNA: TGTGCCAGCAGCGGCGGGACAGTTAACACTGAAGCTTTCTTT
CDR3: CASSGGTVNTEAFF

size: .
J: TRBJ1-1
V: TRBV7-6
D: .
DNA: TGTGCCAGCAGCTTGTGGGGAGACTCACGGGTCACTGAAGCTTTCTTT
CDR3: CASSLWGDSRVTEAFF

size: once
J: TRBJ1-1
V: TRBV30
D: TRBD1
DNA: TGTGCCTGGAGTGAACAGGGGTGGTCTACTGAAGCTTTCTTT
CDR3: CAWSEQGWSTEAFF

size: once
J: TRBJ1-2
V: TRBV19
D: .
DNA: TGTGCCAGTAGTTCGGGAGGGATCGGAGCTAACTATGGCTACACCTTC
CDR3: CASSSGGIGANYGYTF

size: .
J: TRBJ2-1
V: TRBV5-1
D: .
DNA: TGCGCCAGCAGCTTGGAACAGGCCTCCTACAATGAGCAGTTCTTC
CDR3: CASSLEQASYNEQFF

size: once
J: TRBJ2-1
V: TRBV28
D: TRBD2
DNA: TGTGCCAGCAGTCTCCCAAATTCTAGCGGGAGTTACAATGAGCAGTTCTTC
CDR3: CASSLPNSSGSYNEQFF

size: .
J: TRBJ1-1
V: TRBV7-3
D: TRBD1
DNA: TGTGCCAGCAGCTTAGGGGGGACAGTAACTGAAGCTTTCTTT
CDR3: CASSLGGTVTEAFF

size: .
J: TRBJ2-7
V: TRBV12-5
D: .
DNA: TGTGCTAGTGGCCCTGGACAGACCTCAGGCGAGCAGTACTTC
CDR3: CASGPGQTSGEQYF

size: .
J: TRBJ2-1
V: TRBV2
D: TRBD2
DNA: TGTGCCAGCAGTGAATTACTAGCGGGATACAATGAGCAGTTCTTC
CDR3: CASSELLAGYNEQFF

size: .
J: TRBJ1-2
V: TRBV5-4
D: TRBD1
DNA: TGTGCCAGCAGCCTCGGGACAGCCAACTATGGCTACACCTTC
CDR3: CASSLGTANYGYTF

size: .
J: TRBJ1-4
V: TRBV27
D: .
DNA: TGTGCCAGCAGTTTATATCGGGGGAGAGGTGAAAAACTGTTTTTT
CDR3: CASSLYRGRGEKLFF

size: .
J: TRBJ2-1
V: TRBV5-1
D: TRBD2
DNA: TGCGCCAGCAGCTTGGGAACTAGCGCATACAATGAGCAGTTCTTC
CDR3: CASSLGTSAYNEQFF

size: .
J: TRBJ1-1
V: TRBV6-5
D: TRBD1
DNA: TGTGCCAGCAGGCGGGACAGCTTGAACACTGAAGCTTTCTTT
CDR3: CASRRDSLNTEAFF

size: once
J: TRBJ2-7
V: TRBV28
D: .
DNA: TGTGCCAGCAGGACAGGCCCTAGAGAGCAGTACTTC
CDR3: CASRTGPREQYF

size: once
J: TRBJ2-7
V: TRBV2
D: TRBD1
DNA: TGTGCCACCACAAGGGACAGGACCTACGAGCAGTACTTC
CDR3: CATTRDRTYEQYF

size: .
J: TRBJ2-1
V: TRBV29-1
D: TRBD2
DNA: TGCAGCGTGATATCCGGGACTAGCGGGAGGAGCTCCTACAATGAGCAGTTCTTC
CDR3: CSVISGTSGRSSYNEQFF

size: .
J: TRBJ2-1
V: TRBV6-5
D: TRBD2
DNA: TGTGCCAGCAGTTCGCGACTAGCGGGAGGAGTCAATGAGCAGTTCTTC
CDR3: CASSSRLAGGVNEQFF